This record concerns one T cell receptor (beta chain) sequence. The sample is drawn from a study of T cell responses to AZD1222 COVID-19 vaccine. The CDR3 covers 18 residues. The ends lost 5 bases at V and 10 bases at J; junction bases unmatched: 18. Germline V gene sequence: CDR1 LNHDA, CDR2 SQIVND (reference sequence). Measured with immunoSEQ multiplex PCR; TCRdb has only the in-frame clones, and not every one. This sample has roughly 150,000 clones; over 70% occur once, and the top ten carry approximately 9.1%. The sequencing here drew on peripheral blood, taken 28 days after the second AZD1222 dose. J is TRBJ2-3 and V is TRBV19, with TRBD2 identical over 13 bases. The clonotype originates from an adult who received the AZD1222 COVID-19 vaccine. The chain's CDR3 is CASSHTGTSGKADWAQYF. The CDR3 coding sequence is TGTGCCAGTAGTCACACCGGGACTAGCGGGAAGGCGGATTGGGCGCAGTATTTT.